Listed here are 16 T cell receptor beta chains from one sample, sequenced in a study of blood T cell repertoires in COVID-19. Clones were read by immunoSEQ multiplex PCR, and TCRdb kept only the in-frame ones, dropping some. The sample lists 150,000 to 200,000 clones, approximately 78% occurring once. Material for sequencing was peripheral blood. Every receptor here comes from a woman aged 80 or over with active or convalescent COVID-19.

The CDR3 DNA reads as TGCAGCGTCCCGGGAGGGGGCGCAGGGATAAGGAACACTGAAGCTTTCTTT. Translated: CSVPGGGAGIRNTEAFF. The J gene is TRBJ1-1, the V gene TRBV29-1; TRBD1 matches 7 bases. The CDR3 loop spans 17 amino acids. The germline gives CDR1 SQVTM, CDR2 ANQGSEA. The junction had 17 bases not matched to a gene; V was cut back by 6 bases and J by 1 base. The full variable domain, in which reference TRBV29-1 and TRBJ1-1 provide the parts outside the CDR3, is SAVISQKPSRDICQRGTSLTIQCQVDSQVTMMFWYRQQPGQSLTLIATANQGSEATYESGFVIDKFPISRPNLTFSTLTVSNMSPEDSSIYLCSVPGGGAGIRNTEAFFGQGTRLTVV.

This chain joins TRBV9 and TRBJ1-4, with 8 positions matching TRBD1. The germline gives CDR1 SGDLS, CDR2 YYNGEE. CDR3 length: 18 amino acids. Unmatched junction bases numbered 14, after V lost 3 bases and J lost 4 bases. CDR3 bases: TGTGCCAGCAGCGGAGAGGACAGGGAGTTCACGTTTAATGAAAAACTGTTTTTT. It translates to CASSGEDREFTFNEKLFF. The variable domain in full, with the rest retrieved from reference TRBV9 and TRBJ1-4, is DSGVTQTPKHLITATGQRVTLRCSPRSGDLSVYWYQQSLDQGLQFLIQYYNGEERAKGNILERFSAQQFPDLHSELNLSSLELGDSALYFCASSGEDREFTFNEKLFFGSGTQLSVL.

The J gene is TRBJ2-2, the V gene TRBV6-5, with a possible D match to TRBD1 (6 bases). This CDR3 is 14 amino acids long. Germline CDR1 is MNHEY and CDR2 is SVGAGI. V shed 5 bases and J shed 1 base, with 8 bases lying between them. CDR3 sequence: CASSQQGNTGELFF. Written as DNA, the CDR3 is TGTGCCAGCAGTCAACAGGGGAACACCGGGGAGCTGTTTTTT.

This clone was counted a single time. The chain is built from TRBV28 and TRBJ1-3, with a tentative D call TRBD1 (6 bases). The germline V gene has CDR1 MDHEN and CDR2 SYDVKM. This CDR3 has 16 amino acids. Trimming removed 8 bases at V and 0 bases at J, with 17 bases between. CDR3: CASQRPTGNSGNTIYF. In DNA form, the CDR3 reads TGTGCCAGCCAGAGACCTACAGGGAACTCTGGAAACACCATATATTTT.

V and J are TRBV6-5 and TRBJ1-5, with D maybe TRBD1 (6 bases). The CDR3 is made up of 15 amino acids. Germline V lookup: CDR1 MNHEY, CDR2 SVGAGI. Trimming removed 5 bases from V and 3 bases from J, with 14 bases in between. CDR3 DNA: TGTGCCAGCAGTCCCGGACAGTCCCTCAATCAGCCCCAGCATTTT. Translated, it gives CASSPGQSLNQPQHF.

This clone was seen a single time. The J gene is TRBJ1-1, the V gene TRBV11-2; D is undetermined. Germline assignment: CDR1 SGHAT and CDR2 FQNNGV. Trimming removed 5 bases at V and 0 bases at J, with 10 bases between. The CDR3 is 14 amino acids. The CDR3 region has the DNA TGTGCCAGCAGCCCCCACATTATGAACACTGAAGCTTTCTTT. This translates into CASSPHIMNTEAFF.

The V call is TRBV7-9, the J call TRBJ2-5, with a possible D match to TRBD1 (6 bases). The CDR3 is 13 amino acids. The germline V gene encodes CDR1 SEHNR and CDR2 FQNEAQ (reference sequence). Between the trimmed V and J ends, which lost 3 bases and 5 bases, there was a span of 10 bases. Here the CDR3 reads CASSFAGEETQYF. CDR3 DNA: TGTGCCAGCAGCTTCGCAGGGGAGGAGACCCAGTACTTC.

This chain connects TRBV7-6 to TRBJ2-5, with 11 nucleotides matching TRBD1. V lost 2 bases, J lost 5 bases, and 7 bases stayed unmatched. Looked up from germline, CDR1 is SGHVS and CDR2 is FNYEAQ. This CDR3 contains 16 residues. In DNA, the CDR3 is TGTGCCAGCAGCTTACTAGGACAGGGGGCGAGGGAGACCCAGTACTTC. This translates into CASSLLGQGARETQYF. Looking up the rest from reference TRBV7-6 and TRBJ2-5 gives the full variable domain: GAGVSQSPRYKVTKRGQDVALRCDPISGHVSLYWYRQALGQGPEFLTYFNYEAQQDKSGLPNDRFSAERPEGSISTLTIQRTEQRDSAMYRCASSLLGQGARETQYFGPGTRLLVL.

This rearrangement joins TRBV3-1 (or the pseudogene TRBV3-2) to TRBJ2-7, with D perhaps TRBD2 (5 bases). V was cut by 5 bases and J by 3 bases, with 11 bases left in between. The CDR3 covers 13 residues. The V gene's germline CDR1 is LGHDT and CDR2 YNNKEL (reference sequence). The CDR3 is CASSGSGGYEQYF. CDR3 DNA sequence: TGTGCCAGCAGCGGGTCCGGAGGCTACGAGCAGTACTTC.

This rearrangement joins TRBV13 to TRBJ1-6; no reliable D call. V dropped 0 bases and J dropped 10 bases, with 10 bases sitting between them. Looked up from germline, CDR1 is PRHDT and CDR2 is FYEKMQ (reference sequence). There are 14 residues in the CDR3. CDR3 sequence (DNA): TGTGCCAGCAGCTTAGGGCGGGGAGGCTCACCCCTCCACTTT. This codes for CASSLGRGGSPLHF.

The rearrangement uses TRBV6-5 and TRBJ2-2; 7 bases agree with TRBD1. This CDR3 spans 13 amino acids. The ends lost 8 bases at V and 4 bases at J; junction bases unmatched: 4. Germline V gene sequence: CDR1 MNHEY, CDR2 SVGAGI. The CDR3 sequence is CASRTGVTGELFF. In nucleotides, the CDR3 is TGTGCCAGCCGGACAGGCGTCACCGGGGAGCTGTTTTTT.

The chain recombines TRBV6-5 with TRBJ1-5; a possible D gene is TRBD1 (5 bases). The CDR3 totals 16 residues. The V end was cut by 4 bases, the J end by 3 bases, with 16 bases between. CDR1 and CDR2 (germline): MNHEY, SVGAGI. The CDR3 is CASSSPPGGTNQPQHF. For the CDR3, the DNA is TGTGCCAGCAGTTCGCCCCCGGGGGGAACCAATCAGCCCCAGCATTTT.

The V and J genes are TRBV5-1 and TRBJ2-7, with D possibly being TRBD1 (5 bases). V lost 1 base, J lost 5 bases, and 16 bases lay in between. CDR1 is SGHRS, CDR2 YFSETQ, per germline. The CDR3 spans 15 residues. The CDR3 coding sequence is TGCGCCAGCAGCTTGAATCAGGGCGATTACAACGAGCAGTACTTC. Protein: CASSLNQGDYNEQYF.

This chain joins TRBV27 and TRBJ1-1; no firm D call. Germline CDR1 and CDR2: MNHEY and SMNVEV (reference sequence). The V end was cut by 6 bases, the J end by 12 bases, with 20 bases between. The CDR3 totals 13 residues. The CDR3 sequence is CASRPSLPVSTFF. The CDR3 bases are TGTGCCAGCAGACCTTCTTTGCCGGTTTCAACTTTCTTT.

This clone was recorded only once. The J gene is TRBJ1-5, the V gene TRBV7-9; TRBD1 matches at 9 bases. From germline, CDR1 is SEHNR and CDR2 FQNEAQ (reference sequence). The junction had 9 bases not matched to a gene; V was cut back by 5 bases and J by 1 base. The CDR3 runs 17 residues. CDR3 loop: CASSGDRVSGSNQPQHF. As DNA, the CDR3 is TGTGCCAGCAGCGGGGACAGGGTTTCCGGGAGCAATCAGCCCCAGCATTTT.

The genes are TRBV5-4 and TRBJ2-6; TRBD1 might be the D (6 bases). V lost 4 bases, J lost 4 bases, and 18 bases lay in between. CDR1 is SGHNT, CDR2 YYREEE, per germline (reference sequence). The CDR3 is 17 residues long. The DNA for the CDR3 is TGTGCCAGCAGCCAAAAGAGAGACGGGACAGGGGCCAACGTCCTGACTTTC. As protein: CASSQKRDGTGANVLTF. Based on the CDR3 plus reference TRBV5-4 and TRBJ2-6, the full variable domain is ETGVTQSPTHLIKTRGQQVTLRCSSQSGHNTVSWYQQALGQGPQFIFQYYREEENGRGNFPPRFSGLQFPNYSSELNVNALELDDSALYLCASSQKRDGTGANVLTFGAGSRLTVL.